This T cell receptor beta chain was recovered during a study of blood T cell repertoires in COVID-19. Across the study: The cDNA or gDNA used as material had been derived from T cells, B-cell-depleted T cells, or PBMCs.

Germline values: CDR1 SGDLS, CDR2 YYNGEE. With 3 bases clipped from V and 12 bases from J, the junction kept 7 bases outside the gene matches. This CDR3 is built from 14 residues. As handled by the study authors: Cell counts per sample came from amplifying reference gene primers. Some clones are missing from TCRdb's copy, which holds only in-frame ones; the method was immunoSEQ multiplex PCR. For V, J and clone size, that table is used; D and trimming come from the DNA. Of 150,000 or so clones in the sample, 84% were seen once. Cohort placement rested on clinical history that participants reported themselves. Either two negative PCRs, clearance, or symptom resolution qualified Cohort 3 donors as recovered.

The TCR was taken from a woman in her forties or fifties who had recovered from COVID-19. This chain joins TRBV9 and TRBJ1-6, with 9 bases that match TRBD1. Sequencing was done on a sample of PBMCs or T cells enriched from blood (not recorded which). The CDR3 DNA sequence: TGTGCCAGCAGCGCCCTAGACAGGGGGGGACCCCTCCACTTT. This gives the protein CASSALDRGGPLHF.